The 11 T cell receptor beta chains presented below share a single source sample, sequenced in a study of blood T cell repertoires in COVID-19. Clones were read by immunoSEQ multiplex PCR, and TCRdb kept only the in-frame ones, dropping some. The sample carries about 260,000 clones, about 87% recorded once. The material sequenced was peripheral blood. Source of these receptors: a middle-aged woman who had recovered from COVID-19.

The rearrangement joins TRBV6-5 to TRBJ1-1; TRBD1 might be the D (6 bases). The V end was cut by 0 bases, the J end by 6 bases, with 17 bases between. This CDR3 has 16 residues. Germline lookup yields CDR1 MNHEY and CDR2 SVGAGI. The CDR3 reads CASSYSINRAWAEAFF. The CDR3 DNA follows: TGTGCCAGCAGTTACTCGATCAACAGGGCCTGGGCTGAAGCTTTCTTT.

The V and J genes are TRBV28 and TRBJ2-1; tentatively, D is TRBD1 (5 bases). The germline V and J ends were trimmed by 0 bases and 6 bases, with 15 bases remaining between them. The CDR3 consists of 16 residues. Germline-derived CDR1 and CDR2 are MDHEN and SYDVKM. CDR3 residues: CASSLWAGKGSNEQFF. Written as DNA, the CDR3 is TGTGCCAGCAGTTTATGGGCAGGGAAGGGCAGCAATGAGCAGTTCTTC.

The J gene is TRBJ1-1, the V gene TRBV4-3, with D unresolved. Germline CDR1 and CDR2: LGHNA and YSLEER. The CDR3 sequence is 13 residues long. V dropped 3 bases and J dropped 1 base, with 6 bases sitting between them. CDR3 sequence: CASSHLENTEAFF. The CDR3 DNA sequence: TGCGCCAGCAGCCATTTAGAGAACACTGAAGCTTTCTTT.

The chain couples TRBV5-6 to TRBJ1-5; maybe TRBD1 (6 bases). V was shortened by 4 bases and J by 6 bases, with 14 bases between the two germline ends. The CDR3 contains 14 residues. From germline, CDR1 is SGHDT and CDR2 YYEEEE. CDR3 region: CASSRPRGRQPQHF. The DNA of the CDR3 is TGTGCCAGCAGCCGCCCCAGGGGTCGTCAGCCCCAGCATTTT.

Only one count was recorded for this clone. The chain is built from TRBV7-9 and TRBJ2-1; 8 bases align to TRBD2. J was trimmed by 3 bases and V by 2 bases; bases with no gene match: 6. In germline, CDR1 is SEHNR, CDR2 FQNEAQ (reference sequence). The CDR3 has 16 residues. CDR3 protein: CASSLWRGAGYNEQFF. The CDR3 region has the DNA TGTGCCAGCAGCTTATGGCGGGGGGCCGGCTACAATGAGCAGTTCTTC. Full variable domain (missing parts from reference TRBV7-9 and TRBJ2-1): DTGVSQNPRHKITKRGQNVTFRCDPISEHNRLYWYRQTLGQGPEFLTYFQNEAQLEKSRLLSDRFSAERPKGSFSTLEIQRTEQGDSAMYLCASSLWRGAGYNEQFFGPGTRLTVL.

The chain employs TRBV5-1 and TRBJ2-1, with TRBD2 as a possible D gene (7 bases). The CDR3 runs 14 residues. Trimming took 3 bases from V and 9 from J, leaving 16 bases between them. Germline values: CDR1 SGHRS, CDR2 YFSETQ. CDR3 bases: TGCGCCAGCAGCTCGGATGGGGGGGCAGGTGAGCAGTTCTTC. This encodes CASSSDGGAGEQFF.

The CDR3 DNA sequence: TGTGCCAGCAGCCTACTCGAATACAGGGTGACAGATACGCAGTATTTT. Translation: CASSLLEYRVTDTQYF. This rearrangement joins TRBV11-2 to TRBJ2-3, with D possibly matching TRBD1 (6 bases). CDR1 SGHAT and CDR2 FQNNGV come from the germline V gene. V lost 5 bases and J 3 bases, leaving 18 bases between the germline ends. The CDR3 spans 16 residues.

The V and J genes are TRBV30 and TRBJ2-7; D gene ambiguous. Germline assignment: CDR1 GTSNPN and CDR2 SVGIG (reference sequence). The CDR3 loop spans 11 amino acids. V lost 0 bases and J 4 bases, leaving 4 bases between the germline ends. The CDR3 coding sequence is TGTGCCTGGAGTGTCCGGTACGAGCAGTACTTC. It is translated as CAWSVRYEQYF.

This sequence joins TRBV5-4 and TRBJ1-1; 8 nucleotides line up with TRBD1. V gave up 4 bases and J gave up 5 bases; unmatched junction bases: 10. Germline V gene lookup returns CDR1 SGHNT and CDR2 YYREEE (reference sequence). This CDR3 spans 15 amino acids. CDR3 sequence: CASSEAMDRETEAFF. The CDR3 nucleotides are TGTGCCAGCAGCGAGGCTATGGACAGGGAGACTGAAGCTTTCTTT. The full variable domain, rest sourced from reference TRBV5-4 and TRBJ1-1, is ETGVTQSPTHLIKTRGQQVTLRCSSQSGHNTVSWYQQALGQGPQFIFQYYREEENGRGNFPPRFSGLQFPNYSSELNVNALELDDSALYLCASSEAMDRETEAFFGQGTRLTVV.

The gene calls are TRBV3-1 (or the pseudogene TRBV3-2) and TRBJ1-1; 8 bases align to TRBD1. The germline CDR1 and CDR2 sequences are LGHDT and YNNKEL (reference sequence). This CDR3 is 16 amino acids long. The V gene end was trimmed by 4 bases and the J gene end by 4 bases; junction bases not matched to a gene: 11. In DNA form, the CDR3 reads TGTGCCAGCAGCCGAGAAATAGGACAGGGTACCACTGAAGCTTTCTTT. It is translated as CASSREIGQGTTEAFF.

The J gene is TRBJ1-5, the V gene TRBV6-6; tentatively, D is TRBD1 (5 bases). V lost 5 bases, J lost 3 bases, and 8 bases lay in between. The length of the CDR3 is 13 residues. CDR1 MNHNY and CDR2 SVGAGI come from the germline V gene (reference sequence). The CDR3 DNA follows: TGTGCCAGCAGTGACAGTTCCAATCAGCCCCAGCATTTT. Amino acid sequence: CASSDSSNQPQHF.